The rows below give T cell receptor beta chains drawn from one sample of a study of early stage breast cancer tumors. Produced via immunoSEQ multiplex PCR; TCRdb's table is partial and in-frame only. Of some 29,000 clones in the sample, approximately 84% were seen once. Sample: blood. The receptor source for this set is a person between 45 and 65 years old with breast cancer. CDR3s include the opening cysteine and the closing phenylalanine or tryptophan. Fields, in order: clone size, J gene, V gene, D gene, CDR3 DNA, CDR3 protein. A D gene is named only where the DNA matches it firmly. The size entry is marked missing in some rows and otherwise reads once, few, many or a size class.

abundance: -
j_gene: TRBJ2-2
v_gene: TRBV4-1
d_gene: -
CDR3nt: TGCGCCAGCAGCCAAGGTCCGGACACGCTGAACACCGGGGAGCTGTTTTTT
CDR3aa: CASSQGPDTLNTGELFF

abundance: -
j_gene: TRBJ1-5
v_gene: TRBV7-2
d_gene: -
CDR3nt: TGTGCCAGCAGCTCCCAGACGGGGCAGCCCCAGCATTTT
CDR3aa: CASSSQTGQPQHF

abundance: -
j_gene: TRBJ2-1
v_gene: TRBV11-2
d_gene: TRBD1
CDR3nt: TGTGCCAGCAGTTGGACAGGGTCCGATGAGCAGTTCTTC
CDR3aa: CASSWTGSDEQFF

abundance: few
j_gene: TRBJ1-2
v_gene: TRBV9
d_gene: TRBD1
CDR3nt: TGTGCCAGCAGCGGGCTACAGGGGCAGGAGGGCTACACCTTC
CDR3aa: CASSGLQGQEGYTF

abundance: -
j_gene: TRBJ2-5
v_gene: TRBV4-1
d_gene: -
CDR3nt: TGCGCCAGCAGCCTCTCCGGGGGGCGCGTACCAGAGACCCAGTACTTC
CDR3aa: CASSLSGGRVPETQYF

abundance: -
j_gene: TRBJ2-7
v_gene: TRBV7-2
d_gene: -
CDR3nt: TGTGCCAGCAGCTCGAGGTGGACCGGGAGCGAGCAGTACTTC
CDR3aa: CASSSRWTGSEQYF

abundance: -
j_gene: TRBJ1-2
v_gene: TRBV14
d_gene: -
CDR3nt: TGTGCCAGCAGCCAAGATCCCAGGGTGGGAGGCTACACCTTC
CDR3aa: CASSQDPRVGGYTF

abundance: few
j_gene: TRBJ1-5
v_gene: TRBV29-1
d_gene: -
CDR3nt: TGCAGCGTTGATACAGGTAGCAATCAGCCCCAGCATTTT
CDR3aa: CSVDTGSNQPQHF

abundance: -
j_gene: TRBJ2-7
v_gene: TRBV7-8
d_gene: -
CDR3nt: TGTGCCAGCAGAGGGAGGTCTTCCTACGAGCAGTACTTC
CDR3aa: CASRGRSSYEQYF

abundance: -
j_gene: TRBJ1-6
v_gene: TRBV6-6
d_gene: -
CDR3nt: TGTGCCAGCAGGGGAGGCAGGGGCAATTATAATTCACCCCTCCACTTT
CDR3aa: CASRGGRGNYNSPLHF

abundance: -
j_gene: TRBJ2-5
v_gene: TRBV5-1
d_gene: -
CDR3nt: TGCGCCAGCAGCTTGTGGGAGACCCAGTACTTC
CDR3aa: CASSLWETQYF

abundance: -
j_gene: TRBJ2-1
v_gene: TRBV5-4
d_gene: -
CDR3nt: TGTGCCAGCAGGGAAACGGATGAGCAGTTCTTC
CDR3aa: CASRETDEQFF

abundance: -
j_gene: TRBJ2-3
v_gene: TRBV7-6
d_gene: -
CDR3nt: TGTGCCAGCAGCTTAAGTTTTGGGGATACGCAGTATTTT
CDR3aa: CASSLSFGDTQYF

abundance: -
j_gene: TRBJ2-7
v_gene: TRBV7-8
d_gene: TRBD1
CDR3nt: TGTGCCAGCAGCTTAAACACAGCCGGGACAGGGTTACGATCCTACGAGCAGTACTTC
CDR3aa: CASSLNTAGTGLRSYEQYF

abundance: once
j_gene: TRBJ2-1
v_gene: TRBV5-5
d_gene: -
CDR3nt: TGTGCCAGCAGCTTCAGTATCGGCTCAAACAATGAGCAGTTCTTC
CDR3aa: CASSFSIGSNNEQFF

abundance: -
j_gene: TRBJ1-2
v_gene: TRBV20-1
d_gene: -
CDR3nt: TGCAGTGGCGTCGGCTACACCTTC
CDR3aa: CSGVGYTF

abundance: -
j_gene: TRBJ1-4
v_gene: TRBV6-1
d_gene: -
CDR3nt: TGTGCCAGCAGTGATCCAGGAGTAAGTGAAAAACTGTTTTTT
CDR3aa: CASSDPGVSEKLFF

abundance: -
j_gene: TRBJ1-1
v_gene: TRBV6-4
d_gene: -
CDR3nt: TGTGCCAGCAGTGACGGGCGGCGGAACACTGAAGCTTTCTTT
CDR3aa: CASSDGRRNTEAFF

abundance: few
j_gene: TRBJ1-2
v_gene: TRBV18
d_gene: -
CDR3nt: TGTGCCAGCTCACCCGGGGCCGAGGGCTACACCTTC
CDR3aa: CASSPGAEGYTF

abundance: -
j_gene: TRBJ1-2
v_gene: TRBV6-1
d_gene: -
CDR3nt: TGTGCCAGCAGTGAAGGAGGGGGGTGGGATGGCTACACCTTC
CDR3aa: CASSEGGGWDGYTF

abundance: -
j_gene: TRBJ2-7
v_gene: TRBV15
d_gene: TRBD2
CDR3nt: TGTGCCACCAGCAGAGCGGGGGGGGCCATCAACGAGCAGTACTTC
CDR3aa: CATSRAGGAINEQYF

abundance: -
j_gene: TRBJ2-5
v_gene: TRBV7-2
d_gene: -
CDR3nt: TGTGCCAGCAGCTCGCATGAGACCCAGTACTTC
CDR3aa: CASSSHETQYF